This passage covers 10 T cell receptor beta chains from one sample sequenced in a study of blood T cell repertoires in COVID-19. TCRdb's copy holds only in-frame clones and misses some; the assay was immunoSEQ multiplex PCR. The sample has roughly 230,000 clones, more than 75% seen once. Sequenced material: PBMCs or T cells enriched from blood (not recorded which). Receptors were obtained from a woman in her fifties or sixties who had been exposed to COVID-19.

V and J are TRBV5-5 and TRBJ2-1, with D hard to call. The CDR3 totals 12 residues. CDR1 and CDR2 from the germline V gene are SGHKS and YYEKEE (reference sequence). Deletions cut 0 bases from V and 9 bases from J, with 7 bases between. CDR3 protein: CASSLGKPEQFF. The CDR3 DNA follows: TGTGCCAGCAGCTTGGGTAAGCCTGAGCAGTTCTTC.

The count of this clone is one. This rearrangement joins TRBV7-9 to TRBJ2-1, with TRBD2 matching 7 bases. Looked up from germline, CDR1 is SEHNR and CDR2 is FQNEAQ (reference sequence). Trimming took 1 base from V and 0 from J; bases not matched to a gene: 9. This CDR3 has 18 amino acids. CDR3 sequence (DNA): TGTGCCAGCAGCTTAGTAGGCGGCGGGGGACCCTCCTACAATGAGCAGTTCTTC. Protein: CASSLVGGGGPSYNEQFF.

This chain connects TRBV6-1 to TRBJ1-5; 11 bases line up with TRBD1. The V gene's germline CDR1 is MNHNS and CDR2 SASEGT. The V gene end was trimmed by 4 bases and the J gene end by 6 bases; junction bases not matched to a gene: 8. This CDR3 spans 16 amino acids. The CDR3: CASSGSSGQGGQPQHF. The CDR3 DNA is TGTGCCAGCAGTGGCTCCTCGGGACAGGGGGGTCAGCCCCAGCATTTT.

The genes are TRBV21-1 and TRBJ1-1; no check of the table's D call, TRBD1, against the DNA was made. TRBV21-1 is a recognized pseudogene. The CDR3 covers 14 residues. Written as DNA, the CDR3 is TGTGCCCTTTGGACGGGACATAAGAACACTGAAGCTTTCTTT. It encodes CALWTGHKNTEAFF.

This chain uses TRBV18 with TRBJ2-2; the D is unclear. Germline assignment: CDR1 KGHSH and CDR2 LQKENI. This CDR3 region has 13 residues. Trimming took off 5 bases at V and 5 bases at J, with 9 bases between the two ends. CDR3 protein: CASSRLGTGELFF. The CDR3 coding sequence is TGTGCCAGCTCAAGACTTGGGACCGGGGAGCTGTTTTTT.

CDR3 coding DNA: TGTGCCAGCAGCTTGGATAGGGGCAATGAGCAGTTCTTC. Translating it yields CASSLDRGNEQFF. The rearrangement uses TRBV5-4 and TRBJ2-1; D is possibly TRBD1 (5 bases). Trimming left V 0 bases short and J 6 bases short, with 7 bases between. The CDR3 loop spans 13 amino acids. The germline CDR1 and CDR2 sequences are SGHNT and YYREEE (reference sequence).

The rearrangement joins TRBV2 to TRBJ1-4, with D uncertain. V lost 6 bases, J lost 4 bases, and 3 bases lay in between. The CDR3 contains 11 residues. In germline, CDR1 is SNHLY, CDR2 FYNNEI. The DNA for the CDR3 is TGTGCCAGCAGCCTTAATGAAAAACTGTTTTTT. This sequence encodes CASSLNEKLFF.

V usage is TRBV4-1 and J usage is TRBJ1-1; weak D call: TRBD1 (5 bases). The CDR3 runs to 14 residues. Germline loops: CDR1 MGHRA, CDR2 YSYEKL. V shed 4 bases and J shed 1 base, with 10 bases lying between them. In DNA form, the CDR3 reads TGCGCCAGCAGCCTACACACAGGGAACACTGAAGCTTTCTTT. Translation: CASSLHTGNTEAFF.

The gene calls are TRBV28 and TRBJ1-1; 7 bases are shared with TRBD1. The trim removed 5 bases at V and 2 bases at J, leaving 5 bases unmatched. The CDR3 has 14 amino acids. Looked up from germline, CDR1 is MDHEN and CDR2 is SYDVKM. The CDR3 here is CASSLQGRNTEAFF. The DNA of the CDR3 is TGTGCCAGCAGTCTACAGGGGAGAAACACTGAAGCTTTCTTT. Filled out from reference TRBV28 and TRBJ1-1, the complete variable domain reads DVKVTQSSRYLVKRTGEKVFLECVQDMDHENMFWYRQDPGLGLRLIYFSYDVKMKEKGDIPEGYSVSREKKERFSLILESASTNQTSMYLCASSLQGRNTEAFFGQGTRLTVV.

The J gene is TRBJ1-1, the V gene TRBV18; no reliable D call. V shed 3 bases and J shed 3 bases, with 11 bases lying between them. The germline gives CDR1 KGHSH, CDR2 LQKENI. This CDR3 region has 14 residues. Here the CDR3 DNA reads TGTGCCAGCTCACCGCGGCCGCGGGACACTGAAGCTTTCTTT. Translating gives CASSPRPRDTEAFF.